Below are 4 T cell receptor beta chains sequenced from a single sample in a study of T cell changes during pregnancy in multiple sclerosis. Here immunoSEQ multiplex PCR was the method, and the copy in TCRdb shows in-frame clones only, minus some. This sample yields about 53,000 clones, of which roughly 91% are seen a single time; around 0.5% belongs to the top ten. The source material was CD4+ T cells from peripheral blood mononuclear cells, sampled in the third trimester of pregnancy. These TCRs come from a female donor with multiple sclerosis, enrolled in a pregnancy study.

V is TRBV11-2 and J is TRBJ2-5; 8 bases are shared with TRBD2. V was pared by 5 bases and J by 2 bases, with 10 bases of the junction left unmatched. Germline V gives CDR1 SGHAT, CDR2 FQNNGV. This CDR3 spans 16 amino acids. The CDR3 protein is CASSLPRLATQETQYF. The CDR3 DNA is TGTGCCAGCAGCCTACCTCGACTAGCGACACAAGAGACCCAGTACTTC.

The chain links TRBV19 to TRBJ2-1; 9 bases line up with TRBD2. Trimming at V came to 6 bases and at J to 5 bases, leaving 11 bases not matched to a gene. CDR1 and CDR2 (germline): LNHDA, SQIVND (reference sequence). The CDR3 loop spans 16 amino acids. CDR3 sequence: CASSRGAGGVNNEQFF. CDR3 in DNA: TGTGCCAGTAGCAGAGGAGCGGGGGGCGTAAACAATGAGCAGTTCTTC.

This chain connects TRBV29-1 to TRBJ2-7; 9 bases map to TRBD1. The length of the CDR3 is 14 residues. The V segment lost 6 bases and the J segment 5 bases; nucleotides outside the gene matches: 11. Germline V gives CDR1 SQVTM, CDR2 ANQGSEA. The CDR3: CSVSKHRGLDEQYF. The DNA of the CDR3 is TGCAGCGTCTCGAAACACAGGGGGCTTGACGAGCAGTACTTC.

This chain links TRBV5-1 with TRBJ1-1; 7 bases match TRBD1. The trim removed 4 bases at V and 0 bases at J, leaving 3 bases unmatched. The CDR3 is 14 residues long. Germline CDR1 SGHRS, CDR2 YFSETQ. CDR3 bases: TGCGCCAGCAGCACGGGACAGATGAACACTGAAGCTTTCTTT. The encoded protein is CASSTGQMNTEAFF.